This T cell receptor (beta chain) was sequenced during a study of cytomegalovirus exposure and HLA in healthy donors. On the study more broadly: Both the 120 validation repertoires and the approximately 640 first-cohort repertoires used the same platform, as reported by a later analysis.

As concerns this clone: Its antigen is unidentified.

Generated by immunoSEQ multiplex PCR, the TCRdb table keeps only in-frame clones and is missing some. The table includes tens of thousands of clones, 80% to 95% detected once. While the first cohort had 700 or so subjects, the donors belonged to the separate validation cohort of 120 subjects. Findings and limits, study-wide: While the bulk of TCR sequences proved rare, some public TCRs turned up in many donors. A subsequent analysis found that TCR clusters from the first cohort also tended to co-occur in the approximately 120 validation repertoires, with about 94% of cluster scores above 0.

This CDR3 spans 12 amino acids. Germline CDR1 GTSNPN, CDR2 SVGIG (reference sequence). Trimming shortened V by 5 bases and J by 5 bases, and 12 bases separated the two germline ends. The chain uses TRBV30 and TRBJ2-5, with D perhaps TRBD1 (7 bases). Sequencing was performed on PBMCs. The clonotype was recovered from a woman younger than 45 in good health and CMV-seronegative. CDR3 nucleotide sequence: TGTGCCTGGGGGCCAGGGGGGGAGACCCAGTACTTC. The encoded protein is CAWGPGGETQYF.